This passage covers 23 T cell receptor beta chains from one sample sequenced in a study of blood T cell repertoires in COVID-19. The data were produced by immunoSEQ multiplex PCR, yet TCRdb's version contains in-frame clones alone and is incomplete. The sample has about 250,000 clones; 70% to 90% are singletons. The sequenced sample was peripheral blood. The source of these receptors is a woman aged 25-40 years with active or convalescent COVID-19.

The chain has TRBV3-1 (or the pseudogene TRBV3-2) and TRBJ1-1; 9 bases match TRBD1. The V gene's germline CDR1 is LGHDT and CDR2 YNNKEL (reference sequence). After removal of 5 bases from V and 4 bases from J, the junction contained 5 bases not matched to a gene. The CDR3 is made up of 14 amino acids. The CDR3 DNA reads TGTGCCAGCAGCTACAGGGGGCAGGGCACTGAAGCTTTCTTT. Its protein is CASSYRGQGTEAFF.

This clone was found a few times. Other DNA sequences in the same sample also yield this CDR3. The CDR3 DNA is TGTGCCTGGAGTTTAAGGGGGCCCTACGAGCAGTACTTC. Its translation is CAWSLRGPYEQYF. This chain uses TRBV30 with TRBJ2-7, with 7 bases identical to TRBD1. The CDR3 covers 13 residues. Per the germline V gene, CDR1 is GTSNPN and CDR2 is SVGIG (reference sequence). After removal of 2 bases from V and 2 bases from J, the junction contained 3 bases not matched to a gene. Complete variable domain (other parts from reference TRBV30 and TRBJ2-7): SQTIHQWPATLVQPVGSPLSLECTVEGTSNPNLYWYRQAAGRGLQLLFYSVGIGQISSEVPQNLSASRPQDRQFILSSKKLLLSDSGFYLCAWSLRGPYEQYFGPGTRLTVT.

The V call is TRBV27, the J call TRBJ2-2, with 10 bases that match TRBD2. The CDR3 has 15 amino acids. Unmatched junction bases numbered 7, after V lost 8 bases and J lost 4 bases. CDR1 and CDR2 (germline): MNHEY, SMNVEV (reference sequence). In DNA, the CDR3 is TGTGCCAGCTTACCGGGACTAGCGCCCACCGGGGAGCTGTTTTTT. It codes for CASLPGLAPTGELFF.

The chain employs TRBV18 and TRBJ1-6, with D perhaps matching TRBD1 (6 bases). This CDR3 contains 14 residues. Trimming removed 3 bases from V and 8 bases from J, with 11 bases in between. Germline V gives CDR1 KGHSH, CDR2 LQKENI. CDR3 DNA: TGTGCCAGCTCACCGGGACACGTCTATTCACCCCTCCACTTT. Translated, it gives CASSPGHVYSPLHF. Filled out from reference TRBV18 and TRBJ1-6, the complete variable domain reads NAGVMQNPRHLVRRRGQEARLRCSPMKGHSHVYWYRQLPEEGLKFMVYLQKENIIDESGMPKERFSAEFPKEGPSILRIQQVVRGDSAAYFCASSPGHVYSPLHFGNGTRLTVT.

The CDR3 loop reads CASSLGIGSTSTDTQYF. The CDR3 DNA reads as TGTGCCAGCAGCTTGGGGATCGGGTCAACCAGCACAGATACGCAGTATTTT. The chain links TRBV5-5 to TRBJ2-3; D unresolved. The CDR3 has 17 residues. Deletions cut 0 bases from V and 0 bases from J, with 14 bases between. Germline V gene lookup returns CDR1 SGHKS and CDR2 YYEKEE (reference sequence).

This clone has a handful of counts. This chain links TRBV7-8 with TRBJ2-3; TRBD2 might be the D (6 bases). Germline V gene sequence: CDR1 SGHVS, CDR2 FQNEAQ. This CDR3 is built from 15 residues. Trimming pared 4 bases from V and 3 bases from J, leaving 14 bases between. The CDR3 loop reads CASSSLASGTDTQYF. DNA for the CDR3: TGTGCCAGCAGCTCCCTAGCGTCAGGGACAGATACGCAGTATTTT.

The chain joins TRBV5-5 to TRBJ2-2; 9 positions agree with TRBD1. V lost 0 bases to trimming and J lost 3 bases; unmatched junction nucleotides: 6. The CDR3 extends over 17 amino acids. Per germline, CDR1 SGHKS and CDR2 YYEKEE (reference sequence). This CDR3 is CASSLALRTGDTGELFF. CDR3 DNA sequence: TGTGCCAGCAGCTTGGCCCTAAGGACAGGGGACACCGGGGAGCTGTTTTTT.

The chain joins TRBV6-2 or TRBV6-3 to TRBJ1-5, with D uncertain. The CDR3 consists of 13 residues. V lost 0 bases, J lost 6 bases, and 6 bases lay in between. CDR1 and CDR2 from the germline V gene are MNHEY and SVGEGT. DNA of the CDR3: TGTGCCAGCAGTTACTCCATTCCTCAGCCCCAGCATTTT. It codes for CASSYSIPQPQHF.

The J gene is TRBJ1-4, the V gene TRBV30; D might be TRBD1 (5 bases). The CDR3 has 14 residues. Germline loops: CDR1 GTSNPN, CDR2 SVGIG (reference sequence). The V end was cut by 8 bases, the J end by 2 bases, with 15 bases between. CDR3 sequence: CAQTAGVTNEKLFF. In nucleotides, the CDR3 is TGTGCCCAAACGGCGGGGGTGACTAATGAAAAACTGTTTTTT.

The chain employs TRBV28 and TRBJ2-1, with 9 bases identical to TRBD1. Trimming took 6 bases from V and 7 from J; bases not matched to a gene: 16. This CDR3 comprises 17 residues. The germline gives CDR1 MDHEN, CDR2 SYDVKM. CDR3 nucleotide sequence: TGTGCCAGCAGCCGCGCACCGCCCGGGACAGGGCCTAATGAGCAGTTCTTC. It translates to CASSRAPPGTGPNEQFF. Supplemented by reference TRBV28 and TRBJ2-1, the full variable domain reads DVKVTQSSRYLVKRTGEKVFLECVQDMDHENMFWYRQDPGLGLRLIYFSYDVKMKEKGDIPEGYSVSREKKERFSLILESASTNQTSMYLCASSRAPPGTGPNEQFFGPGTRLTVL.

This clone has only a few counts. The J gene is TRBJ2-7, the V gene TRBV7-2, with 8 bases matching TRBD2. In germline, CDR1 is SGHTA, CDR2 FQGNSA. This CDR3 is built from 14 residues. V was pared by 6 bases and J by 2 bases, with 6 bases of the junction left unmatched. The CDR3 is CASRGGGGTYEQYF. CDR3 in DNA: TGTGCCAGCAGAGGTGGCGGGGGGACCTACGAGCAGTACTTC.

The chain carries TRBV10-3 and TRBJ1-6; a possible D gene is TRBD1 (6 bases). Trimming removed 10 bases from V and 6 bases from J, with 16 bases in between. CDR1 is ENHRY, CDR2 SYGVKD, per germline. The CDR3 is 14 amino acids. This CDR3 reads CATVQGSGNSPLHF. CDR3 DNA: TGTGCCACGGTACAGGGATCGGGTAATTCACCCCTCCACTTT.

The chain carries TRBV2 and TRBJ1-2; D remains unclear. V lost 3 bases to trimming and J lost 4 bases, with 9 bases between them. Per germline, CDR1 SNHLY and CDR2 FYNNEI. This CDR3 spans 13 amino acids. CDR3 sequence: CASSDGGSYGYTF. CDR3 bases: TGTGCCAGCAGTGACGGCGGAAGCTATGGCTACACCTTC.

This clone was counted only a few times. The rearrangement uses TRBV24-1 and TRBJ2-2; maybe TRBD1 (5 bases). CDR1 KGHDR and CDR2 SFDVKD come from the germline V gene. There are 15 residues in the CDR3. Trimming cost V 4 bases and J 1 base, with 9 bases left between them. CDR3 residues: CATSEGRRNTGELFF. The CDR3 DNA is TGTGCCACCAGTGAGGGGCGACGGAACACCGGGGAGCTGTTTTTT.

This chain uses TRBV14 with TRBJ2-2, with 8 bases lining up with TRBD2. The junction had 5 bases not matched to a gene; V was cut back by 1 base and J by 4 bases. This CDR3 has 16 amino acids. Germline-derived CDR1 and CDR2 are SGHDN and FVKESK. The CDR3: CASSQVGGAPTGELFF. The CDR3 DNA is TGTGCCAGCAGCCAAGTCGGGGGGGCCCCCACCGGGGAGCTGTTTTTT.

The chain joins TRBV5-1 to TRBJ1-2; the match to TRBD1 covers 8 bases. CDR3 size: 11 residues. Per germline, CDR1 SGHRS and CDR2 YFSETQ. The V segment lost 4 bases and the J segment 14 bases; nucleotides outside the gene matches: 7. CDR3 loop: CASSTAGGWTF. Written as DNA, the CDR3 is TGCGCCAGCAGCACAGCAGGGGGCTGGACCTTC.

This clone was detected once. The rearrangement uses TRBV11-2 and TRBJ2-5; D may be TRBD2 (5 bases). V lost 7 bases and J lost 1, with 10 bases in between. Germline V gene sequence: CDR1 SGHAT, CDR2 FQNNGV. The CDR3 length is 13 residues. The CDR3 coding sequence is TGTGCCAGCACCCCCGGGGTCCAAGAGACCCAGTACTTC. This translates into CASTPGVQETQYF.

CDR3 sequence: CASSLGQGGRPAFF. In DNA, the CDR3 is TGTGCCAGCAGTCTCGGACAGGGGGGGCGGCCCGCTTTCTTT. The chain combines TRBV28 with TRBJ1-1; 10 bases are a match to TRBD1. CDR3 length: 14 amino acids. With V trimmed by 5 bases and J by 11 bases, 11 bases remained unmatched. CDR1 MDHEN and CDR2 SYDVKM come from the germline V gene.

The chain has TRBV7-3 and TRBJ2-3; weak D call: TRBD1 (6 bases). The CDR3 is 14 residues long. Per the germline V gene, CDR1 is SGHTA and CDR2 is FQGTGA. V was cut by 5 bases and J by 6 bases, with 15 bases left in between. The CDR3 spells CASSPNTGSDTQYF. CDR3 nucleotide sequence: TGTGCCAGCAGCCCGAACACAGGGTCGGATACGCAGTATTTT.

V usage is TRBV9 and J usage is TRBJ2-3, with TRBD2 as a possible D gene (5 bases). CDR3 size: 15 residues. The V and J ends lost 0 bases and 4 bases respectively, with 12 bases between them. The germline V gene encodes CDR1 SGDLS and CDR2 YYNGEE. The CDR3 nucleotides are TGTGCCAGCAGCGTAGGTAGTAGTAGCGCAGATACGCAGTATTTT. Translating gives CASSVGSSSADTQYF. Full variable domain (outside the CDR3, taken from reference TRBV9 and TRBJ2-3): DSGVTQTPKHLITATGQRVTLRCSPRSGDLSVYWYQQSLDQGLQFLIQYYNGEERAKGNILERFSAQQFPDLHSELNLSSLELGDSALYFCASSVGSSSADTQYFGPGTRLTVL.

The chain joins TRBV5-1 to TRBJ1-5; 7 bases are a match to TRBD1. This CDR3 spans 14 amino acids. CDR1 and CDR2 from the germline V gene are SGHRS and YFSETQ. The J segment lost 7 bases and the V segment lost 1 base, leaving 5 bases of the junction unmatched. Here the CDR3 reads CASSLTGAEQPQHF. In DNA form, the CDR3 reads TGCGCCAGCAGCTTGACAGGGGCCGAACAGCCCCAGCATTTT.

In nucleotides, the CDR3 is TGTGCCAGCAGCGTAGGTACAGGTTATCTTGAAGCTTTCTTT. This gives the protein CASSVGTGYLEAFF. V and J are TRBV9 and TRBJ1-1; tentative D call: TRBD1 (5 bases). Germline V gene lookup returns CDR1 SGDLS and CDR2 YYNGEE. The V end was cut by 0 bases, the J end by 7 bases, with 13 bases between. CDR3 length: 14 amino acids.

V and J are TRBV13 and TRBJ1-1; the D gene is possibly TRBD1 (5 bases). The CDR3 is made up of 13 amino acids. V gave up 4 bases and J gave up 5 bases, with 11 bases separating them. Germline-derived CDR1 and CDR2 are PRHDT and FYEKMQ (reference sequence). The CDR3 DNA reads TGTGCCAGCAGCTGGGGCGGGAGGACTGAAGCTTTCTTT. This encodes CASSWGGRTEAFF.